This T cell receptor beta chain was found in a study of T cells in Graves' hyperthyroidism and ophthalmopathy. The CDR3 spans 15 residues. Germline CDR1 reads SNHLY; CDR2 reads FYNNEI. With 5 bases removed from V and 2 bases from J, the gap between germline ends came to 12 bases. Exclusion criteria comprised uncontrolled infection, other autoimmune disease, pregnancy or lactation. For the diagnoses, clinical symptoms, serum thyroxine and TRAb, thyroid ultrasound and orbital computed tomography were used. Researchers took RNA transcripts and amplified the TCR beta CDR3 regions from them. When the TCR CDR3 underwent first-round RT-PCR, the HTBI primer set was used. TCRdb used MiXCR to reprocess the multiplex PCR reads, holding one entry per CDR3 protein. Of about 560,000 distinct CDR3 sequences in the sample, approximately 44% were seen once.

The chain employs TRBV2 and TRBJ2-2; D is ambiguous. Sequencing input: peripheral blood or thyroid tissue (not recorded which). The origin of this receptor is a woman in her late teens or twenties with Graves' hyperthyroidism. Written as DNA, the CDR3 is TGTGCCAGCAGTTTAGTGGTAGTTAACACCGGGGAGCTGTTTTTT. As protein: CASSLVVVNTGELFF.